The source of this T cell receptor (beta chain) is a study of blood T cell repertoires in COVID-19. The V gene lost 0 bases and the J gene lost 5 bases, with 14 bases spanning the gap. The length of the CDR3 is 15 residues. Per germline, CDR1 SGHNT and CDR2 YYREEE (reference sequence). Two consecutive negative NP/OP PCR tests, clearance, or resolved symptoms defined Cohort 3 recovery. Sequencing used immunoSEQ multiplex PCR; TCRdb keeps in-frame clones, though not all of them. The sample shows hundreds of thousands of clones, 75% to 90% of them seen only once. The chain is built from TRBV5-4 and TRBJ2-5; possibly TRBD2 for D (7 bases). Sequences were obtained from PBMCs or T cells enriched from blood (not recorded which). This TCR derives from a woman aged 50 to 60 who had recovered from COVID-19. The CDR3 region is CASSLGGGALETQYF. CDR3 DNA: TGTGCCAGCAGCTTGGGAGGGGGGGCCTTGGAGACCCAGTACTTC.